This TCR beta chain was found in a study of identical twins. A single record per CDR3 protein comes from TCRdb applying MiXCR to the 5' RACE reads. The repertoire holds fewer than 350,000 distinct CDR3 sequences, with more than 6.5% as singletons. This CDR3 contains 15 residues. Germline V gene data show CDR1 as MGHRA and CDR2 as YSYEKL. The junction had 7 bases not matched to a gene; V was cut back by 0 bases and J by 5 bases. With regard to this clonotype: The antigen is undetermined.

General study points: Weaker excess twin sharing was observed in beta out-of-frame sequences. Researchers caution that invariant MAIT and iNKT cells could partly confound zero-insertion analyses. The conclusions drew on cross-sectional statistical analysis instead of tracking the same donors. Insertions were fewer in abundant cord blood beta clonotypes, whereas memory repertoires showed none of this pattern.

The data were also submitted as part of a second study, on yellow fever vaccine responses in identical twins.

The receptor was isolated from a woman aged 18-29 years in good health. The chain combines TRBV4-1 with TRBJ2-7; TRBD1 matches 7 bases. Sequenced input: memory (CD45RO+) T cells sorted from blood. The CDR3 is CASSQDADRFNEQYF. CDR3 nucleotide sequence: TGCGCCAGCAGCCAAGATGCGGACAGGTTCAACGAGCAGTACTTC.